This TCR beta chain was recorded in a study of cytomegalovirus exposure and HLA in healthy donors. This CDR3 spans 17 amino acids. Trimming took 0 bases from V and 5 from J; bases not matched to a gene: 10. Germline values: CDR1 SGHVS, CDR2 FNYEAQ. Primers: 60 Vbeta forward and 13 Jbeta reverse. Generated by immunoSEQ multiplex PCR, the TCRdb table keeps only in-frame clones and is missing some. The table lists about 130,000 clones, about 80% of them singletons. This TCR derives from a man aged 30 to 45 in good health and CMV-seronegative. The chain carries TRBV7-6 and TRBJ2-1; 7 positions match TRBD1. The source material was PBMCs. DNA for the CDR3: TGTGCCAGCAGCTTAGCGCCCGGGACAGAGATGGACAATGAGCAGTTCTTC. Translating gives CASSLAPGTEMDNEQFF.